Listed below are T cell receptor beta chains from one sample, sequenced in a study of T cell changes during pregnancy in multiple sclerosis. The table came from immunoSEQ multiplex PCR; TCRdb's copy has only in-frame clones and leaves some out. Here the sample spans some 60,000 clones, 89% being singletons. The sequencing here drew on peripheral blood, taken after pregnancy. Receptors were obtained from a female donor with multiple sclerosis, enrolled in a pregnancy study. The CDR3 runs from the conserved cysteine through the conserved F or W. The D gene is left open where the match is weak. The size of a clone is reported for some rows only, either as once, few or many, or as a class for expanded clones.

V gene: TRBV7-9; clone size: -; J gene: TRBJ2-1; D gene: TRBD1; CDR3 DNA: TGTGCCAGCAGCTTTCTAGGGGGCGGTTACAATGAGCAGTTCTTC; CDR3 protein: CASSFLGGGYNEQFF
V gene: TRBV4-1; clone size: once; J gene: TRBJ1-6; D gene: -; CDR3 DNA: TGCGCCAGCAGTTACAGGGACCTTAATTCACCCCTCCACTTT; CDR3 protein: CASSYRDLNSPLHF
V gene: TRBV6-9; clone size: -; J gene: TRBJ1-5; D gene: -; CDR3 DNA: TGTGCCAGCAGTACCCCAAGAGGGCAGGTGAACCTCAATCAGCCCCAGCATTTT; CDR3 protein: CASSTPRGQVNLNQPQHF
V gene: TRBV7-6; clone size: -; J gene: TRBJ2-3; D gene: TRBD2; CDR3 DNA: TGTGCCAGCAGCTTCCCTTCCGGGGGGACTTACTTCACAGATACGCAGTATTTT; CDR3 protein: CASSFPSGGTYFTDTQYF
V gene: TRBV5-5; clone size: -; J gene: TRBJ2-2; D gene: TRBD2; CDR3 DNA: TGTGCCAGCAGCCCCGCGGGAGCGGGGTCCACCGGGGAGCTGTTTTTT; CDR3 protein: CASSPAGAGSTGELFF
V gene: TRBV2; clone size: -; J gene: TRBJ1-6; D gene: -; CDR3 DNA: TGTGCCAGCAGTGGGGCGATGGATTCACCCCTCCACTTT; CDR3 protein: CASSGAMDSPLHF
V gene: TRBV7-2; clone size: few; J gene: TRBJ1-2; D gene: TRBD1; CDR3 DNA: TGTGCCAGCAGCCCGAGGACAGGGGGAGGCTTC; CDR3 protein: CASSPRTGGGF
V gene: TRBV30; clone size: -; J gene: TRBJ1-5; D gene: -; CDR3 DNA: TGTGCCTGGAGTGGGGGGGTTGATCAGCCCCAGCATTTT; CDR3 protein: CAWSGGVDQPQHF
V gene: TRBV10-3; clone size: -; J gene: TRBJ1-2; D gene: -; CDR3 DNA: TGTGCCATCAGTGACTCGGCCCAGGGAGGGGGAGGCTACACCTTC; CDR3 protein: CAISDSAQGGGGYTF
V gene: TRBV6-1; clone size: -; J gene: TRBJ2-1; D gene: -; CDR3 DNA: TGTGCCAGCTCCCGAGGCAAACGCAATGAGCAGTTCTTC; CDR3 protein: CASSRGKRNEQFF
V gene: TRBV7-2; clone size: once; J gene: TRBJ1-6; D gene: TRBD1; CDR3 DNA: TGTGCCAGCACTTTCGGACAGGGGGTTTCACCCCTCCACTTT; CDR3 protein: CASTFGQGVSPLHF
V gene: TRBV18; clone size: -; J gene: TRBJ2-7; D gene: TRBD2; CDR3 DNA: TGTGCCAGCTCACCGACTAGCGGGGTAACCTACGAGCAGTACTTC; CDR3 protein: CASSPTSGVTYEQYF
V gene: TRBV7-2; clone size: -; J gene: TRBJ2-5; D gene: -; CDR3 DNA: TGTGCCAGCAGCTTATCTGGGGCTGGAGGGGGGGCGCGCCAAGAGACCCAGTACTTC; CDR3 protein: CASSLSGAGGGARQETQYF
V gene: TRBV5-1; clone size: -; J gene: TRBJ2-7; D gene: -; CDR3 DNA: TGCGCCAGCAGCCTGGGGACACAGAGCTCCTACGAGCAGTACTTC; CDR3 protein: CASSLGTQSSYEQYF
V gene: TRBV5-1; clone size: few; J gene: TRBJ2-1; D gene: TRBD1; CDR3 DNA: TGCGCCAGCAGCTTACAGACAGGGGACAATGAGCAGTTCTTC; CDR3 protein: CASSLQTGDNEQFF
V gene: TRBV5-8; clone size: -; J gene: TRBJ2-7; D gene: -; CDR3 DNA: TGTGCCAGCAGCAACACAGGGACCCACGAGCAGTACTTC; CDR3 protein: CASSNTGTHEQYF
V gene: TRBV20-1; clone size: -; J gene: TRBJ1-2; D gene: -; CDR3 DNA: TGCAGTGCTAAGACAGTCTATGGCTACACCTTC; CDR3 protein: CSAKTVYGYTF
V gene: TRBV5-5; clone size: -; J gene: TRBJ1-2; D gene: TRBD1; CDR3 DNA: TGTGCCAGCAGCGTCGCCGGGACAGGGATTAACTATGGCTACACCTTC; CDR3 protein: CASSVAGTGINYGYTF
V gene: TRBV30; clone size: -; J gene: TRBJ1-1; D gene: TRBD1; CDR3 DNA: TGTGCCTGGAGTGACTGGGACAGGCCGGGGACTGAAGCTTTCTTT; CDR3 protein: CAWSDWDRPGTEAFF
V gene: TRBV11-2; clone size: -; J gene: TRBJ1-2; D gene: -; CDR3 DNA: TGTGCCAGCAGCTTGGACCACGGGACATATGGCTACACCTTC; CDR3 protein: CASSLDHGTYGYTF
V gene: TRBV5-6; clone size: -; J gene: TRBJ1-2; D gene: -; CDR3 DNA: TGTGCCAGCAGCTTGAGTGGCAGATCTAACTATGGCTACACCTTC; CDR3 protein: CASSLSGRSNYGYTF
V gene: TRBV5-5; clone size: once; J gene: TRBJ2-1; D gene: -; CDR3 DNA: TGTGCCAGCTTCCACACTAAAGACAATGAGCAGTTCTTC; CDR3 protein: CASFHTKDNEQFF
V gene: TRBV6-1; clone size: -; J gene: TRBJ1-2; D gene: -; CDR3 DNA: TGTGCCAGCAGTGGGTTGGGGGGAAGGCTCGGGAGCTACACCTTC; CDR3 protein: CASSGLGGRLGSYTF
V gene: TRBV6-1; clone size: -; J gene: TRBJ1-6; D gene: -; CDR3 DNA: TGTGCCAGCAGTGAACAAGGGAGTAATTCACCCCTCCACTTT; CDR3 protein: CASSEQGSNSPLHF
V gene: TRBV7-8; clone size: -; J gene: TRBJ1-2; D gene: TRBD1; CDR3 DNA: TGTGCCAGCAGCTCCCGGACAGGGGTAAACTATGGCTACACCTTC; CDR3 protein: CASSSRTGVNYGYTF
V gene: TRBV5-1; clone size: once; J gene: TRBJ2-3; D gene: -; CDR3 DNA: TGCGCCAGCAGCTTGCGGCGGGGTAGCACAGATACGCAGTATTTT; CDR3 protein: CASSLRRGSTDTQYF
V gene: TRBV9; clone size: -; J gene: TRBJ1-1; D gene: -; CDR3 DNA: TGTGCCAGCAGCAGGGACAAGAGTGAAGCTTTCTTT; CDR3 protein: CASSRDKSEAFF
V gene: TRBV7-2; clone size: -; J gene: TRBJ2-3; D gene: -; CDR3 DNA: TGTGCCAGCAGCGCTCAAGGAGCGGCCAGCACAGATACGCAGTATTTT; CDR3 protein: CASSAQGAASTDTQYF
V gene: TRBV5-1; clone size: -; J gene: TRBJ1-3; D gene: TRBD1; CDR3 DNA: TGCGCCAGCAGCCCCCGCTCCGGGACAGGTGGAAACACCATATATTTT; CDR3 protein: CASSPRSGTGGNTIYF
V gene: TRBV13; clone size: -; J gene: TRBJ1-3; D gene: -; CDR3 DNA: TGTGCCAGCAGCTTAGCGCAGAGAAACACCATATATTTT; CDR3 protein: CASSLAQRNTIYF
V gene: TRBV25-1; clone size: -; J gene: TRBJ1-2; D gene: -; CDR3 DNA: TGTGCCAGCAGTTACAGGGATGACTATGGCTACACCTTC; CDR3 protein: CASSYRDDYGYTF
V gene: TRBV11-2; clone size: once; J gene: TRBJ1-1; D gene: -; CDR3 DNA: TGTGCCAGCAGCTCTCAGGGTCACTACACTGAAGCTTTCTTT; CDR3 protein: CASSSQGHYTEAFF
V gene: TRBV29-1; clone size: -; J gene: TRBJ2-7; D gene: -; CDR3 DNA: TGCAGCGTTGGCCAGGCTTTCGACGAGCAGTACTTC; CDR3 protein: CSVGQAFDEQYF
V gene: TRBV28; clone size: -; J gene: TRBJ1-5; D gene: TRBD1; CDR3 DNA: TGTGCCAGCAGCCCACCGGGACAGGGGAGGCCCCAGCATTTT; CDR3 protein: CASSPPGQGRPQHF
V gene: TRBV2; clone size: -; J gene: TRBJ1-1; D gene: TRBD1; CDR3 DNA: TGTGCCAGCAGGGGGAGAGCAGTGACAGGGGCGGCTGAAGCTTTCTTT; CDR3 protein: CASRGRAVTGAAEAFF
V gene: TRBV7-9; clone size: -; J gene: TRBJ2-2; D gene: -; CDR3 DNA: TGTGCCAGCAGCTCCGGGGGAGGCGGCGGGGAGCTGTTTTTT; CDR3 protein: CASSSGGGGGELFF
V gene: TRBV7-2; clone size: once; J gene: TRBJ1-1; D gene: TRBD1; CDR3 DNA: TGTGCCAGCAGCCTGCAGGGGGCGTTGAGGGGGACTGAAGCTTTCTTT; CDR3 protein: CASSLQGALRGTEAFF
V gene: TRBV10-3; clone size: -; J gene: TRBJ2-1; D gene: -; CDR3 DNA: TGTGCCACAGCCAACAGGTTACCCTACAATGAGCAGTTCTTC; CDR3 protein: CATANRLPYNEQFF
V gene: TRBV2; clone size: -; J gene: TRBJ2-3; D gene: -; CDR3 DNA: TGTGCCAGCAGAGATCGCCAGGATACGCAGTATTTT; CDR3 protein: CASRDRQDTQYF
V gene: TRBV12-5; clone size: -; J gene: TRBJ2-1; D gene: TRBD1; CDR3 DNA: TGTGCTAGTGGTGCCAGGGGGAACAATGAGCAGTTCTTC; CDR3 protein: CASGARGNNEQFF
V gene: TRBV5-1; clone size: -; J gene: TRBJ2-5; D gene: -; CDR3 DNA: TGCGCCAGCAGCCTGGCCCAGCAAGAGACCCAGTACTTC; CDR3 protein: CASSLAQQETQYF
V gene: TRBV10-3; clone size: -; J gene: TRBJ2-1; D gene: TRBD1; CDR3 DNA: TGTGCCACGGGACAGGGGGGCGATGAGCAGTTCTTC; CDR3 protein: CATGQGGDEQFF
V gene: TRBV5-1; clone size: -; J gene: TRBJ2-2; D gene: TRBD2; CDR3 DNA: TGCGCCAGCAGCACGGCCGGACTAGCGGGGGGCCGGGCCGGGGAGCTGTTTTTT; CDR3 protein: CASSTAGLAGGRAGELFF
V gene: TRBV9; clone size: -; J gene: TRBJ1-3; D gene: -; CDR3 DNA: TGTGCCAGCAGCGCCGGACAGGGAAACACCATATATTTT; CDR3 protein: CASSAGQGNTIYF
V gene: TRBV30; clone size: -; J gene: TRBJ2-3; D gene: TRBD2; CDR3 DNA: TGTGCCTGGAGTGTAGCGGGGGGCACAGATACGCAGTATTTT; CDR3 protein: CAWSVAGGTDTQYF
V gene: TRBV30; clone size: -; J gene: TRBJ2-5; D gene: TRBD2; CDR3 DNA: TGTGCCTGGAGCCAGGGACTAGCGGGCTTCTCGGAGACCCAGTACTTC; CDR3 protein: CAWSQGLAGFSETQYF
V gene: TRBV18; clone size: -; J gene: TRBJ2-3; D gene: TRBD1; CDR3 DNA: TGTGCCAGCTCACCACCTAAACCGGGACAGGGCGCAGATACGCAGTATTTT; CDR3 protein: CASSPPKPGQGADTQYF
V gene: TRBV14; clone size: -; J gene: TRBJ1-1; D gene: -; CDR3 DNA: TGTGCCAGCAGCCCGACGGCAGGGTTGTTATGGAACACTGAAGCTTTCTTT; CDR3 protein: CASSPTAGLLWNTEAFF
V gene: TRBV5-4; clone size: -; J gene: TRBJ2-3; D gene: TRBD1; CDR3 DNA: TGTGCCAGCAGCTTCAGGGGGCGCGGGCGCACAGATACGCAGTATTTT; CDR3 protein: CASSFRGRGRTDTQYF
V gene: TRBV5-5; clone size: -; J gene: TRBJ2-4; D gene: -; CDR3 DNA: TGTGCCAGCAGCTTGTTAGCAAACATTCAGTACTTC; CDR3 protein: CASSLLANIQYF